Listed here is a single T cell receptor (beta chain). The TCRs were subjected to amplification over roughly 18 PCR cycles employing a constant-region primer in conjunction with a V-primer adapter. MiXCR was run by TCRdb on the reads, yielding one entry per CDR3 protein. Here the sample spans tens of thousands of distinct CDR3 sequences, around 34% being singletons. This entry is derived from a study of low-dose radiotherapy and immunotherapy resistance in tumors. The overall study: Every two weeks, cyclophosphamide 200 mg/m2 was infused one day before radiation plus immunotherapy. TRAV- and TRBV-specific primers, spanning alpha and beta chains, primed first-strand cDNA.

The CDR3 has 15 residues. Germline V gene data show CDR1 as SGHDN and CDR2 as FVKESK. V shed 0 bases and J shed 3 bases, with 11 bases lying between them. Documented time point: after trial treatment. Treatment in this sample: LDRT plus nivolumab, ipilimumab, low-dose cyclophosphamide and aspirin (RACIN trial). This chain uses TRBV14 with TRBJ2-5, with D tentatively TRBD1 (5 bases). This material consisted of PBMCs, taken after low-dose radiotherapy plus immunotherapy. This TCR was sampled from a male donor with rectosigmoid adenocarcinoma. CDR3 nucleotide sequence: TGTGCCAGCAGCCAAGAATGGGGCTTAAAAGAGACCCAGTACTTC. Protein: CASSQEWGLKETQYF.